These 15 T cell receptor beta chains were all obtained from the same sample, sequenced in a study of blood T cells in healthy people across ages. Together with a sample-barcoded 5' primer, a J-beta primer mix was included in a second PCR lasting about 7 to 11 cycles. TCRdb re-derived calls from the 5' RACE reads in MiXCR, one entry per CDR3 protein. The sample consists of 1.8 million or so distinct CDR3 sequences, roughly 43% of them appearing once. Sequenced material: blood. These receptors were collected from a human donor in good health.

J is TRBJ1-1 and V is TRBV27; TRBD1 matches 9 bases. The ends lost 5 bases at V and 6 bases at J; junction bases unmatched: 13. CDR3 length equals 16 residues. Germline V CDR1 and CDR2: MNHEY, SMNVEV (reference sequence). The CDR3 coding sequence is TGTGCCAGCAGTCTATACCGGGAACAGGGGGCCTCTGAAGCTTTCTTT. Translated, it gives CASSLYREQGASEAFF.

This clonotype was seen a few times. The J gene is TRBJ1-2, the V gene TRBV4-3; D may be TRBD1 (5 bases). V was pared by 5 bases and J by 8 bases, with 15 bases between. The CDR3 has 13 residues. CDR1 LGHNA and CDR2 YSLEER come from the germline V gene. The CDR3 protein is CASSGRGSAGYTF. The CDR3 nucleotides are TGCGCCAGCAGCGGGAGGGGCAGCGCGGGCTACACCTTC.

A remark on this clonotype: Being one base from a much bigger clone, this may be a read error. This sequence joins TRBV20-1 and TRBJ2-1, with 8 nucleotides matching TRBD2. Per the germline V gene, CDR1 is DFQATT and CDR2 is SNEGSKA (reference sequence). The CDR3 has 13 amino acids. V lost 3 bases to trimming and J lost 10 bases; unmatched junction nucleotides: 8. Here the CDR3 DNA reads TGCAGTGCTAGGACGGGGGGGTTGTACGAGCAGTTCTTC. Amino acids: CSARTGGLYEQFF.

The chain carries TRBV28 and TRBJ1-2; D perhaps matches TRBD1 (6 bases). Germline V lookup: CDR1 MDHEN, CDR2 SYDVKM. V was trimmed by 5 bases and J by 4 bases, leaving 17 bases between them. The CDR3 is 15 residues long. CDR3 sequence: CASSPRGGRIYGYTF. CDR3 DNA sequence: TGTGCCAGCAGTCCCCGCGGGGGGCGGATCTATGGCTACACCTTC.

The CDR3 loop is CASTPRDRGNEQFF. DNA for the CDR3: TGTGCCAGCACTCCGAGGGACAGGGGGAATGAGCAGTTCTTC. The chain is built from TRBV6-2 or TRBV6-3 and TRBJ2-1; 11 bases align to TRBD1. This CDR3 region has 14 residues. Trimming removed 7 bases from V and 7 bases from J; junction bases left unmatched: 6. The germline V gene has CDR1 MNHEY and CDR2 SVGEGT.

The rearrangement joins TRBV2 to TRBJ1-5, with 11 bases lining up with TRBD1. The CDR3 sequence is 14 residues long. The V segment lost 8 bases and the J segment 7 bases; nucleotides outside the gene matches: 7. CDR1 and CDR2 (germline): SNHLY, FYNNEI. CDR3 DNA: TGTGCCAGCGGGACAGGGGGGCGAGGGCAGCCCCAGCATTTT. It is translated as CASGTGGRGQPQHF.

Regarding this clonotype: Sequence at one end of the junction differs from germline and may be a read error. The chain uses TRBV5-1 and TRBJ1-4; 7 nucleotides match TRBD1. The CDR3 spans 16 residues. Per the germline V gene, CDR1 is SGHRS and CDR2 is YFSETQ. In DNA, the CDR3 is TGCGCCGGCAGCTTGGGGCGTGGGACAGTTAATGAAAAACTGTTTTTT. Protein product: CAGSLGRGTVNEKLFF.

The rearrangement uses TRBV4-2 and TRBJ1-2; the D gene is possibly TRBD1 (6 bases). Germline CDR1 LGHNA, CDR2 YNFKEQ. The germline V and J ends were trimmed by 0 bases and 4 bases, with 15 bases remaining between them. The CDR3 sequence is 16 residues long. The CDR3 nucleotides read TGTGCCAGCAGCCAAGATTGGGGGCTAACCCCCTATGGCTACACCTTC. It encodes CASSQDWGLTPYGYTF.

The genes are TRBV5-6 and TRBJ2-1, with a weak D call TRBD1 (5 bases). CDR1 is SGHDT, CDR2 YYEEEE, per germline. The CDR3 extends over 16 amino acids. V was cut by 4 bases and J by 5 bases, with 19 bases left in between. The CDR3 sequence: CASSKLARPRDNEQFF. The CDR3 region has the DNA TGTGCCAGCAGCAAATTAGCCAGGCCCAGGGACAATGAGCAGTTCTTC.

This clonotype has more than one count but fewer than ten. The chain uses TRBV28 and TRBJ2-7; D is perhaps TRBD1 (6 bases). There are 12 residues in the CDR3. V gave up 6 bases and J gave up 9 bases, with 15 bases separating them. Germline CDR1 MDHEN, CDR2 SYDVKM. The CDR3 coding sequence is TGTGCCAGCAGCCCGCCAGGGGACGTGCAGTACTTC. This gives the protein CASSPPGDVQYF.

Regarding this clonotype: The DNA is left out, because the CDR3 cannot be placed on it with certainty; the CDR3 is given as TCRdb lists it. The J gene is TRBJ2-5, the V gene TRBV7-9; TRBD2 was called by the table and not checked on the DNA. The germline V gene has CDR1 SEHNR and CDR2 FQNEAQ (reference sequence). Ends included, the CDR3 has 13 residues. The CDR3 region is CASSTSGEGEQYF.

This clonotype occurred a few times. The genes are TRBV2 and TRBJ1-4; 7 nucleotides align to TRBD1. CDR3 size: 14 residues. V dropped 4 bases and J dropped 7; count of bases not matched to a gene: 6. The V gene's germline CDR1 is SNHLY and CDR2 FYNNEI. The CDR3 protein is CASSGGQRGEKLFF. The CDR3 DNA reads TGTGCCAGCAGTGGGGGACAGCGGGGTGAAAAACTGTTTTTT.

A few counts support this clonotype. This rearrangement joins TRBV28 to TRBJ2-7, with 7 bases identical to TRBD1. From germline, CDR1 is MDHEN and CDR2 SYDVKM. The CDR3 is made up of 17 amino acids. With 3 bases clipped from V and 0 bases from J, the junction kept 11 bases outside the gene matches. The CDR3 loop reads CASSFFPGTESSYEQYF. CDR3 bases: TGTGCCAGCAGTTTCTTTCCTGGGACAGAAAGCTCCTACGAGCAGTACTTC.

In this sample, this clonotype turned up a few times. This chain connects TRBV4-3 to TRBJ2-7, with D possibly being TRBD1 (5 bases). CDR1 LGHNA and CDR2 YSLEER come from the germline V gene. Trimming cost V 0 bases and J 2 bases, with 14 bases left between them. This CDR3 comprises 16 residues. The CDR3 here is CASSQDFAGKAYEQYF. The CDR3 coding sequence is TGCGCCAGCAGCCAAGATTTTGCAGGGAAAGCCTACGAGCAGTACTTC.

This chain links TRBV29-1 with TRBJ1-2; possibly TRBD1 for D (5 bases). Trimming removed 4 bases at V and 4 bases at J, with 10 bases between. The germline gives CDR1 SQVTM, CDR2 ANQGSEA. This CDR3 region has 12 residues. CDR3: CSVGEGFYGYTF. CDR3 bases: TGCAGCGTTGGGGAGGGGTTCTATGGCTACACCTTC.